The rows below give T cell receptor beta chains drawn from one sample of a study of cytomegalovirus exposure and HLA in healthy donors. The data were produced by immunoSEQ multiplex PCR, yet TCRdb's version contains in-frame clones alone and is incomplete. The repertoire includes tens of thousands of clones, 85% to 95% of them detected once, and roughly 0.6% sits in the top ten. The sequenced sample consisted of PBMCs. The receptors were sampled from a woman in her late teens or twenties in good health and CMV-seronegative. Both conserved end residues are part of each CDR3. A D gene is named only where the DNA matches it firmly. Clone size, where shown, is once, few, many, or a class for clones that have expanded.

V	size	D	J	DNA	CDR3
TRBV7-2	NA	NA	TRBJ1-2	TGTGCCAGCAGCTCCAATCTGGGGGGAGGCTACACCTTC	CASSSNLGGGYTF
TRBV7-9	NA	TRBD1	TRBJ1-4	TGTGCCAGCAGCCCCAGGGGGCTGGATGAAAAACTGTTTTTT	CASSPRGLDEKLFF
TRBV19	once	TRBD2	TRBJ2-5	TGTGCCAGTAGCCCACCGGGGGGGCTGTGGACCCAGTACTTC	CASSPPGGLWTQYF
TRBV11-1	NA	NA	TRBJ2-7	TGTGCCAGCAGCTTAGTAGCCGTTTCCCTCTCCTACGAGCAGTACTTC	CASSLVAVSLSYEQYF
TRBV27	NA	TRBD1	TRBJ2-3	TGTGCCAGCAGTGGGGACAGTAGATTCACAGATACGCAGTATTTT	CASSGDSRFTDTQYF
TRBV9	NA	TRBD1	TRBJ2-3	TGTGCCAGCAGCGTAGGTGGGACAGTCAAGTTTGATACGCAGTATTTT	CASSVGGTVKFDTQYF
TRBV29-1	NA	TRBD1	TRBJ1-2	TGCAGCGTAGGGGACAGAGCTAACTATGGCTACACCTTC	CSVGDRANYGYTF
TRBV7-9	NA	NA	TRBJ1-3	TGTGCCAGCAGCTTCGGGCAGGGGATTGACACCATATATTTT	CASSFGQGIDTIYF
TRBV6-1	NA	NA	TRBJ1-6	TGTGCCAGCAGTGAAGTCCCAGGGGCCCTATTTAATTCACCCCTCCACTTT	CASSEVPGALFNSPLHF
TRBV6-5	NA	TRBD1	TRBJ1-1	TGTGCCAGCTTTGCCCGGGACAGGGGAGTAACTGAAGCTTTCTTT	CASFARDRGVTEAFF
TRBV19	NA	TRBD1	TRBJ1-2	TGTGCCAGTAGTGTGGGGACAGGTCAAGGCTACACCTTC	CASSVGTGQGYTF
TRBV6-1	NA	NA	TRBJ1-3	TGTGCCAGCAGTGAAGCTTGGGGCGCTGGAAACACCATATATTTT	CASSEAWGAGNTIYF
TRBV7-3	once	NA	TRBJ2-1	TGTGCCAGCAGCTTAAACCGCGCGAGTCCGCGGGCCGAGCAGTTCTTC	CASSLNRASPRAEQFF
TRBV9	NA	TRBD1	TRBJ2-7	TGTGCCAGCAGCGTAGAAGGGGGCCATACCTACGAGCAGTACTTC	CASSVEGGHTYEQYF
TRBV19	NA	NA	TRBJ2-6	TGTGCCAGTAGTCCGGGACTGATTACCTCTGGGGCCAACGTCCTGACTTTC	CASSPGLITSGANVLTF
TRBV18	NA	TRBD1	TRBJ1-2	TGTGCCAGCTCACCACAAGGACAGGGAGATAACTATGGCTACACCTTC	CASSPQGQGDNYGYTF
TRBV29-1	NA	NA	TRBJ1-6	TGCAGCGTTGACCAGGGAAGCTCCTATAATTCACCCCTCCACTTT	CSVDQGSSYNSPLHF
TRBV13	NA	TRBD1	TRBJ1-1	TGTGCCAGCAGTCAGCTCAGGGGGAGCGGCACTGAAGCTTTCTTT	CASSQLRGSGTEAFF
TRBV29-1	NA	NA	TRBJ1-1	TGCAGCGTTGAAATCCGGGTAGCTGAAGCTTTCTTT	CSVEIRVAEAFF
TRBV7-2	NA	TRBD1	TRBJ2-2	TGTGCCAGCAGTAGACAGGGTGTCGGGGAGCTGTTTTTT	CASSRQGVGELFF
TRBV9	NA	TRBD1	TRBJ1-2	TGTGCCAGCAGCGTAGCCCACGACAGGGCCCATAACTATGGCTACACCTTC	CASSVAHDRAHNYGYTF
TRBV6-1	NA	NA	TRBJ2-7	TGTGCCAGCGGAGTGGGGCAGTACGAGCAGTACTTC	CASGVGQYEQYF
TRBV7-2	NA	TRBD2	TRBJ2-7	TGTGCCAGCAGCCGTAGCGGGGCAGGGAGACACTACGAGCAGTACTTC	CASSRSGAGRHYEQYF
TRBV2	NA	TRBD1	TRBJ2-1	TGTGCCAGCAGTTCAGGGGGCCATGAGCAGTTCTTC	CASSSGGHEQFF
TRBV28	NA	TRBD2	TRBJ2-7	TGTGCCACAGGGTACCGGGACGGGAGGTTCGAGCAGTACTTC	CATGYRDGRFEQYF
TRBV19	NA	NA	TRBJ2-5	TGTGCCAGTAGTATATCGGGATCTCAAGAGACCCAGTACTTC	CASSISGSQETQYF
TRBV30	NA	NA	TRBJ1-2	TGTGCCTGCTCAGGGGTCGGCTACACCTTC	CACSGVGYTF
TRBV4-1	NA	TRBD2	TRBJ2-1	TGCGCCAGCAGCCAAGTACCGTCTAGCGGGGCCGCCTACAATGAGCAGTTCTTC	CASSQVPSSGAAYNEQFF
TRBV7-9	NA	TRBD1	TRBJ2-7	TGTGCCAGCAGCCTACAATTACAGGGGAACGAGCAGTACTTC	CASSLQLQGNEQYF
TRBV28	NA	NA	TRBJ1-1	TGTGCCAGCAGTATGACTGGAAACACTGAAGCTTTCTTT	CASSMTGNTEAFF
TRBV2	NA	TRBD2	TRBJ2-3	TGTGCCAGCAGTGAGCGGGGGGTGGGAGATACGCAGTATTTT	CASSERGVGDTQYF
TRBV6-5	few	TRBD1	TRBJ1-1	TGTGCCAGCAGTTGGGGACAGGGTAGAGGGGTTTTTGAAGCTTTCTTT	CASSWGQGRGVFEAFF
TRBV29-1	NA	TRBD1	TRBJ1-1	TGCAGCGTGGGGACAGGCTTGGGTACTGAAGCTTTCTTT	CSVGTGLGTEAFF
TRBV6-9	NA	NA	TRBJ1-1	TGTGCCAGCAGTCTAAACGCCCGCCGAGTTGAAGCTTTCTTT	CASSLNARRVEAFF
TRBV5-1	few	NA	TRBJ2-2	TGCGCCAGCAGTCCGACGGGGGCCGGGGAGCTGTTTTTT	CASSPTGAGELFF
TRBV2	NA	TRBD2	TRBJ2-5	TGTGCCAGCAAAGGCCCAGCGGGGGGGCTGGGAGAGACCCAGTACTTC	CASKGPAGGLGETQYF
TRBV19	NA	TRBD1	TRBJ2-2	TGTGCCAGTATGGTGGGACAGGGGACACCCGGGGAGCTGTTTTTT	CASMVGQGTPGELFF
TRBV2	NA	TRBD1	TRBJ1-2	TGTGCCAGCAGTGGACAGGGGGACTATGGCTACACCTTC	CASSGQGDYGYTF
TRBV4-2	NA	NA	TRBJ2-3	TGTGCCAGCAGCCAAGTGACCGGCTCTAGCCAGCCAGATACGCAGTATTTT	CASSQVTGSSQPDTQYF